Listed here is a single TCR beta chain. Its antigen is as yet unknown. Here immunoSEQ multiplex PCR was the method, and the copy in TCRdb shows in-frame clones only, minus some. This table holds tens of thousands of clones, 85% to 90% found once. These data come from a study of T cells in localized non-small cell lung cancer. Study outcomes and limitations: T cell clonality was highest in uninvolved adjacent lung, above tumor.

The sample consisted of peripheral blood, taken before any cancer treatment. The origin of this receptor is a woman aged 18 to 55 with stage III lung adenocarcinoma.

CDR3 loop: CASSLGESYNEQFF. In DNA form, the CDR3 reads TGCGCCAGCAGCTTGGGGGAGTCCTACAATGAGCAGTTCTTC. The rearrangement links TRBV5-1 to TRBJ2-1; weak D call: TRBD2 (5 bases). Deletions cut 0 bases from V and 1 base from J, with 5 bases between. Germline CDR1 is SGHRS and CDR2 is YFSETQ. This CDR3 comprises 14 residues.